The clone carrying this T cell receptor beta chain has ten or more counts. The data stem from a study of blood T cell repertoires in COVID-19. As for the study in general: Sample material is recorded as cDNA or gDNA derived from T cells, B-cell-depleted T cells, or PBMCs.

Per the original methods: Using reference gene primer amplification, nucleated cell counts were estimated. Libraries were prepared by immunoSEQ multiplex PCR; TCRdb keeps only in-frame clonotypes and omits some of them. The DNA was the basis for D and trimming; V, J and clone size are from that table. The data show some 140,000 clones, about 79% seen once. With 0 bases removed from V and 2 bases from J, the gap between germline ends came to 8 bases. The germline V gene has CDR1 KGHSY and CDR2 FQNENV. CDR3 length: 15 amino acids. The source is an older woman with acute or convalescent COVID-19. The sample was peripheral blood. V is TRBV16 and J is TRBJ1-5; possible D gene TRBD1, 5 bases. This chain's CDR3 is CASSQSQQGNQPQHF. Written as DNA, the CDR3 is TGTGCCAGCAGCCAATCTCAACAGGGCAATCAGCCCCAGCATTTT. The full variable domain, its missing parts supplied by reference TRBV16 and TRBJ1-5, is GEEVAQTPKHLVRGEGQKAKLYCAPIKGHSYVFWYQQVLKNEFKFLISFQNENVFDETGMPKERFSAKCLPNSPCSLEIQATKLEDSAVYFCASSQSQQGNQPQHFGDGTRLSIL.